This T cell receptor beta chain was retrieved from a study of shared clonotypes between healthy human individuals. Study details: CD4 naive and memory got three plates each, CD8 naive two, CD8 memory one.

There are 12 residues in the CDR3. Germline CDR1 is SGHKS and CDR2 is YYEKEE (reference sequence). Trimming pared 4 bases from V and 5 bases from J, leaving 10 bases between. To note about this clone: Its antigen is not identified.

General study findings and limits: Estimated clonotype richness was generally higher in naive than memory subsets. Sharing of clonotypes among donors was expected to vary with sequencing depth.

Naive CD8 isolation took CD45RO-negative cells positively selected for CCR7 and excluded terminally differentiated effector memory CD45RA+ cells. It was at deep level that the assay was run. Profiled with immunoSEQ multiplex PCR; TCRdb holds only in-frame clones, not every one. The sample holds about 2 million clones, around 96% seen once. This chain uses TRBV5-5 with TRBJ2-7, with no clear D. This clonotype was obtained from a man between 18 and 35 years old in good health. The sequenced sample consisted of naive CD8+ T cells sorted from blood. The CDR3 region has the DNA TGTGCCAGCAGCACGGGTTTTCACGAGCAGTACTTC. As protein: CASSTGFHEQYF.